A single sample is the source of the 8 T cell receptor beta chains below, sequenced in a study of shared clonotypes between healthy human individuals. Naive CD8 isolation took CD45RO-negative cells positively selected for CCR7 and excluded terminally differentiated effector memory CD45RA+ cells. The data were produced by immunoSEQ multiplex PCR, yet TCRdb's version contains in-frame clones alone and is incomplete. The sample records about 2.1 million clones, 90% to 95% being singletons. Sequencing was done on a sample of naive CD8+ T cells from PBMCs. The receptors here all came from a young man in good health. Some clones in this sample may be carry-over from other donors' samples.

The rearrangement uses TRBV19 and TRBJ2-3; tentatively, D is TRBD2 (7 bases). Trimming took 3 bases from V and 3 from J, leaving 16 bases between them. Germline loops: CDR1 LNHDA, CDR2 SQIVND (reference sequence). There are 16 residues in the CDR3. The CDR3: CASSMKGEGVTDTQYF. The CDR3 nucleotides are TGTGCCAGTAGTATGAAGGGGGAGGGGGTAACAGATACGCAGTATTTT. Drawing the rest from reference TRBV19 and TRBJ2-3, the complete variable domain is DGGITQSPKYLFRKEGQNVTLSCEQNLNHDAMYWYRQDPGQGLRLIYYSQIVNDFQKGDIAEGYSVSREKKESFPLTVTSAQKNPTAFYLCASSMKGEGVTDTQYFGPGTRLTVL.

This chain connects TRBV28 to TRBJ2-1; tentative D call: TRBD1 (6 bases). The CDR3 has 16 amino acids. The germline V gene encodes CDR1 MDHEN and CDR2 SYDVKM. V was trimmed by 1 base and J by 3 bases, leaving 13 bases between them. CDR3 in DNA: TGTGCCAGCAGTTTATCGTCCGGACAGATCTACAATGAGCAGTTCTTC. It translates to CASSLSSGQIYNEQFF.

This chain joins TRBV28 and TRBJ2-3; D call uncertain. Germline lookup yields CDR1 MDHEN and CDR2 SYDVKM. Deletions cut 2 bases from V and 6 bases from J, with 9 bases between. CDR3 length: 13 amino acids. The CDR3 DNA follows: TGTGCCAGCAGTTTAAGTGTGCTGGATACGCAGTATTTT. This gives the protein CASSLSVLDTQYF.

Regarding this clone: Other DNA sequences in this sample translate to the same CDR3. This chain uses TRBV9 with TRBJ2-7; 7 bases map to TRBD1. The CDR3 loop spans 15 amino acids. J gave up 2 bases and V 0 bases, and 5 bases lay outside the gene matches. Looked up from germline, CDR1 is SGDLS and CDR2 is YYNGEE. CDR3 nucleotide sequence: TGTGCCAGCAGCGTAGCGGGGACAGACACCTACGAGCAGTACTTC. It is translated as CASSVAGTDTYEQYF.

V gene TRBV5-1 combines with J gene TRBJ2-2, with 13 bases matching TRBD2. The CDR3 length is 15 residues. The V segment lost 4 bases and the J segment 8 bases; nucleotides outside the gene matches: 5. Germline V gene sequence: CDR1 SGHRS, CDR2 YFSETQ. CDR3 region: CASSGGLAGVGELFF. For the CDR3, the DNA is TGCGCCAGCAGCGGAGGACTAGCGGGAGTTGGGGAGCTGTTTTTT.

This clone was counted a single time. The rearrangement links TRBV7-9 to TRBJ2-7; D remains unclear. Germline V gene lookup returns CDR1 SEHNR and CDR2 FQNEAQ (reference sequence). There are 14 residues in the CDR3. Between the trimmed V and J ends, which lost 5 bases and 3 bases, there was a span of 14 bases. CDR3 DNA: TGTGCCAGCAGCCTAGGACGGAACTACTACGAGCAGTACTTC. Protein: CASSLGRNYYEQYF.

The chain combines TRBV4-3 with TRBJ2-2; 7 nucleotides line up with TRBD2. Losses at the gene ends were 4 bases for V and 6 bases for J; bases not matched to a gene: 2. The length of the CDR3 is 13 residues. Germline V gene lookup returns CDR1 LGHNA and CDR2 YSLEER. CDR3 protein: CASSRGLAGELFF. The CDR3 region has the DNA TGCGCCAGCAGCCGCGGACTAGCCGGGGAGCTGTTTTTT.

The DNA for the CDR3 is TGTGCCAGCAGCTTTAGTGCTCCGTACGAGCAGTACTTC. Protein sequence: CASSFSAPYEQYF. The rearrangement uses TRBV7-9 and TRBJ2-7; no definite D call. Trimming stripped 3 bases from V and 4 bases from J, with 10 bases between. This CDR3 is 13 amino acids long. CDR1 is SEHNR and CDR2 is FQNEAQ in the germline V gene (reference sequence). Variable domain in full (rest from reference TRBV7-9 and TRBJ2-7): DTGVSQNPRHKITKRGQNVTFRCDPISEHNRLYWYRQTLGQGPEFLTYFQNEAQLEKSRLLSDRFSAERPKGSFSTLEIQRTEQGDSAMYLCASSFSAPYEQYFGPGTRLTVT.